Below are 12 T cell receptor beta chains sequenced from a single sample in a study of response to subunit inactivated influenza vaccine. TCRdb reprocessed the RT-PCR reads via MiXCR and lists one record per CDR3 protein. The data show roughly 700,000 distinct CDR3 sequences, around 16% seen once. The starting material was PBMCs from blood, obtained roughly 12 days after vaccination. The receptor source for this set is a man aged 50 or older who received an inactivated influenza vaccine.

This chain joins TRBV10-3 and TRBJ1-2; 7 bases are a match to TRBD1. CDR1 is ENHRY and CDR2 is SYGVKD in the germline V gene. V dropped 2 bases and J dropped 4; count of bases not matched to a gene: 13. The CDR3 spans 17 residues. CDR3 bases: TGTGCCATCAGTGAGCCTTTTCAGGGACAGTCGCGCTATGGCTACACCTTC. As protein: CAISEPFQGQSRYGYTF.

This clonotype was seen a handful of times. V and J are TRBV7-9 and TRBJ2-1; D uncertain. CDR1 is SEHNR and CDR2 is FQNEAQ in the germline V gene (reference sequence). The CDR3 contains 17 residues. The V gene lost 0 bases and the J gene lost 0 bases, with 12 bases spanning the gap. CDR3 loop: CASSLARPWSSYNEQFF. As DNA, the CDR3 is TGTGCCAGCAGCTTAGCAAGGCCTTGGAGCTCCTACAATGAGCAGTTCTTC.

This clonotype has just one count. Germline and junction disagree at one end, which may indicate a read error. The chain uses TRBV27 and TRBJ2-1; D possibly uses TRBD1 or TRBD2 (6 bases each). The CDR3 length is 15 residues. The germline CDR1 and CDR2 sequences are MNHEY and SMNVEV (reference sequence). The CDR3 loop is CASSLTVGGWNEKFF. Here the CDR3 DNA reads TGTGCCAGCAGCTTGACAGTGGGGGGCTGGAATGAGAAGTTCTTC.

The chain links TRBV7-6 to TRBJ2-2; the match to TRBD2 covers 8 bases. This CDR3 has 16 amino acids. In germline, CDR1 is SGHVS, CDR2 FNYEAQ. J lost 0 bases, V lost 0 bases, and 0 bases had no gene match. The CDR3, as DNA: TGTGCCAGCAGCTTAGCTAGCGGGGCGAACACCGGGGAGCTGTTTTTT. It encodes CASSLASGANTGELFF.

There are many counts of this clonotype. The CDR3 coding sequence is TGCAGTGCAATTGACAGGGGAAATCAGCCCCAGCATTTT. Its protein product is CSAIDRGNQPQHF. This chain connects TRBV20-1 to TRBJ1-5, with 8 positions matching TRBD1. Germline-derived CDR1 and CDR2 are DFQATT and SNEGSKA (reference sequence). The CDR3 sequence is 13 residues long. The V segment lost 6 bases and the J segment 4 bases; nucleotides outside the gene matches: 5.

This clonotype was detected a few times. V and J are TRBV11-1 and TRBJ2-7; D is ambiguous. Trimming shortened V by 10 bases and J by 0 bases, and 28 bases separated the two germline ends. This CDR3 is 18 amino acids long. The germline V gene has CDR1 SGHAT and CDR2 FQDESV (reference sequence). CDR3 amino acids: CATLDPSRGMDHSYEQYF. DNA for the CDR3: TGTGCCACCCTGGACCCCAGTCGAGGAATGGATCACTCCTACGAGCAGTACTTC.

V usage is TRBV14 and J usage is TRBJ1-2; TRBD1 matches 7 bases. The CDR3 has 14 amino acids. From germline, CDR1 is SGHDN and CDR2 FVKESK. The junction had 7 bases not matched to a gene; V was cut back by 1 base and J by 8 bases. The CDR3 is CASSQGVTGRGYTF. The CDR3 region has the DNA TGTGCCAGCAGCCAAGGAGTGACAGGGAGAGGCTACACCTTC.

This clonotype was counted many times. The chain is built from TRBV4-3 and TRBJ2-1, with a possible D match to TRBD2 (5 bases). Germline lookup yields CDR1 LGHNA and CDR2 YSLEER. This CDR3 is built from 13 residues. The V end was cut by 4 bases, the J end by 9 bases, with 13 bases between. The CDR3 DNA reads TGCGCCAGCAGCCGAAGGGAGACGGGTGAGCAGTTCTTC. This encodes CASSRRETGEQFF.

The V and J genes are TRBV20-1 and TRBJ2-7, with D perhaps TRBD2 (5 bases). Germline V gene sequence: CDR1 DFQATT, CDR2 SNEGSKA (reference sequence). The CDR3 totals 13 residues. V lost 3 bases and J 3 bases, leaving 12 bases between the germline ends. As DNA, the CDR3 is TGCAGTGCTAGTCGGACTGGATACTACGAGCAGTACTTC. It is translated as CSASRTGYYEQYF.

This clonotype was counted a few times. This rearrangement joins TRBV4-2 to TRBJ2-7; D ambiguous. Looked up from germline, CDR1 is LGHNA and CDR2 is YNFKEQ. The CDR3 runs to 18 residues. The V and J ends lost 2 bases and 3 bases respectively, with 23 bases between them. The CDR3 bases are TGTGCCAGCAGCCAACTTTCCGGCAGACCAGACCTTTTCTACGAGCAGTACTTC. Its protein product is CASSQLSGRPDLFYEQYF.

This clonotype was seen only a few times. This rearrangement joins TRBV11-2 to TRBJ1-1; unclear D gene. V was trimmed by 1 base and J by 5 bases, leaving 11 bases between them. Germline V gene sequence: CDR1 SGHAT, CDR2 FQNNGV. The CDR3 is 14 residues long. Here the CDR3 reads CASSLANLGTEAFF. CDR3 in DNA: TGTGCCAGCAGCTTAGCTAATTTGGGGACTGAAGCTTTCTTT.

The table lists this clonotype with a few counts. This chain connects TRBV4-3 to TRBJ1-1; D is possibly TRBD1 (5 bases). The V gene lost 1 base and the J gene lost 0 bases, with 9 bases spanning the gap. CDR1 is LGHNA, CDR2 YSLEER, per germline. The CDR3 covers 15 residues. The CDR3 here is CASSQVGTVNTEAFF. CDR3 nucleotide sequence: TGCGCCAGCAGCCAAGTGGGGACGGTGAACACTGAAGCTTTCTTT.